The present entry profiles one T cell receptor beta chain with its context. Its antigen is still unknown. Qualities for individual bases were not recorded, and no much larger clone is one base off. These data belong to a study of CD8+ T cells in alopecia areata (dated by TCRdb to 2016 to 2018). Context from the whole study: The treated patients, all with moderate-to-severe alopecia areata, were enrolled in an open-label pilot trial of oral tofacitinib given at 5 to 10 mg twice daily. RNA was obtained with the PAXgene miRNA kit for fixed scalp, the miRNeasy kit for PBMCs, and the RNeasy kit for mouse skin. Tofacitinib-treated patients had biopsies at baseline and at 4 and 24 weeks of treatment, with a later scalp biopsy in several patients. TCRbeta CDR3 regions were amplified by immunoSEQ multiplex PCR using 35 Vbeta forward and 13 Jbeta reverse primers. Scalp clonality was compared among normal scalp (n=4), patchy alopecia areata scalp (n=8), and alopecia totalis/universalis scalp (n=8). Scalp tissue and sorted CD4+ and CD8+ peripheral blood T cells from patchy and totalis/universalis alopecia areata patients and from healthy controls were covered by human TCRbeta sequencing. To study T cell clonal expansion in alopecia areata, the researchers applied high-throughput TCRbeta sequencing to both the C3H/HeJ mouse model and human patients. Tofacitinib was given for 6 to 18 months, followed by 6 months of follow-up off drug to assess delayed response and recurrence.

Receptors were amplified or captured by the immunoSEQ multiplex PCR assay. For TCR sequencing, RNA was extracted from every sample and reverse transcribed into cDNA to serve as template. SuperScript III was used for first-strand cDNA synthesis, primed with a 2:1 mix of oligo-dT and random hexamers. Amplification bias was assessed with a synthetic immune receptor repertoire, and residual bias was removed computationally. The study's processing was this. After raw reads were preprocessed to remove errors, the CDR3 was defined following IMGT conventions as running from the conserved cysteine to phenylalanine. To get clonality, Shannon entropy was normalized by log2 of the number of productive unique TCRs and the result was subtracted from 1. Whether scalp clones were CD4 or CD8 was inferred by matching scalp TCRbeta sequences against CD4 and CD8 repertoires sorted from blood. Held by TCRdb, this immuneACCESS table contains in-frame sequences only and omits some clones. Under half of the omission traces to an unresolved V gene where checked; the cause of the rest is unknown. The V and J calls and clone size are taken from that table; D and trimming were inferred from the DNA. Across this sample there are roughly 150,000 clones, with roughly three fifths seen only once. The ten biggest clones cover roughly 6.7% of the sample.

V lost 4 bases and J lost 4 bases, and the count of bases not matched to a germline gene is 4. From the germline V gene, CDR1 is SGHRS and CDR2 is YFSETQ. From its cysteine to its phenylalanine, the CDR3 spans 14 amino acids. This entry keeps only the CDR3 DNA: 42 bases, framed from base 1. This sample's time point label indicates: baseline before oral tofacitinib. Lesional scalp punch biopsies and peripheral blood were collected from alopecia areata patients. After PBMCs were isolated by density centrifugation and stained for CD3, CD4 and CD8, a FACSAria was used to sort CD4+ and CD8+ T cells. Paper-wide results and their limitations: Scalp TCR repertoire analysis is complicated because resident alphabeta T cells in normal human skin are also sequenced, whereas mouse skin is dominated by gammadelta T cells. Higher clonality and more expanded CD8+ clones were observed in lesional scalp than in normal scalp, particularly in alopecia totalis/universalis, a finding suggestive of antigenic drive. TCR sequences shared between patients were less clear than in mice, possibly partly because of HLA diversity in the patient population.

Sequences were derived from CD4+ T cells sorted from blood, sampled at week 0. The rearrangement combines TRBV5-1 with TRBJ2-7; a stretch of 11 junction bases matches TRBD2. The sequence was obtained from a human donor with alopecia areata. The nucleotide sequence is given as TGCGCCAGCAGCCCCGGGACTAGCGGATACGAGCAGTACTTC. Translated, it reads CASSPGTSGYEQYF.